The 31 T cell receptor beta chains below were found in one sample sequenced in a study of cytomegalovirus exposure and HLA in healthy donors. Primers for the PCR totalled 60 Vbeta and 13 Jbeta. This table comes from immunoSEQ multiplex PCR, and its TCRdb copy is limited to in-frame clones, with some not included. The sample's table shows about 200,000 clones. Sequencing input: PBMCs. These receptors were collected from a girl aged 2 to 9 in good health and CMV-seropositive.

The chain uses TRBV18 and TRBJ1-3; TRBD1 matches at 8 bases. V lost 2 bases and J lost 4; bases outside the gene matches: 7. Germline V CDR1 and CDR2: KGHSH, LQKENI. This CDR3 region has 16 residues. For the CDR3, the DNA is TGTGCCAGCTCACCATACGGACAGGGAGCCGGAAACACCATATATTTT. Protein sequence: CASSPYGQGAGNTIYF.

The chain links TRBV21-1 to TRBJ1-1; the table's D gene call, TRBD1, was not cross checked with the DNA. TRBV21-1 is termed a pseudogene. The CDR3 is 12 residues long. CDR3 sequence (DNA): TGTGCCAGCAGCGGGACAGCCACTGAAGCTTTCTTT. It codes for CASSGTATEAFF.

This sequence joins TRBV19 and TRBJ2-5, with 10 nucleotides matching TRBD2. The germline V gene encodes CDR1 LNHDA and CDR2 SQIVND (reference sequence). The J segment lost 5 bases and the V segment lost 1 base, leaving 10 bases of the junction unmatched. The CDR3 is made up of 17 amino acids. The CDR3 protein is CASSIVVSSGSGETQYF. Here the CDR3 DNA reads TGTGCCAGTAGTATAGTGGTGTCTAGCGGGAGCGGGGAGACCCAGTACTTC.

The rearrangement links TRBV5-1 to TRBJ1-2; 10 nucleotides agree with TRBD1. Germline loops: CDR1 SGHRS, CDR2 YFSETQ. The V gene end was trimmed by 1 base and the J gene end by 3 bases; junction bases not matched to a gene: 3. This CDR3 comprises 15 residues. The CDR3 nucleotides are TGCGCCAGCAGCTTGCCGGACAGGGGGGACTATGGCTACACCTTC. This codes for CASSLPDRGDYGYTF.

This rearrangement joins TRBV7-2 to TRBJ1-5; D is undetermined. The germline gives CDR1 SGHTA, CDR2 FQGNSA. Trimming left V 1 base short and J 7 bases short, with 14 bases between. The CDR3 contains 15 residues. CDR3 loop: CASSLVTENSQPQHF. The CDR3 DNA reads TGTGCCAGCAGCTTAGTAACAGAAAATTCCCAGCCCCAGCATTTT. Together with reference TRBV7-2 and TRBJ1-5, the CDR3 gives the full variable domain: GAGVSQSPSNKVTEKGKDVELRCDPISGHTALYWYRQSLGQGLEFLIYFQGNSAPDKSGLPSDRFSAERTGGSVSTLTIQRTQQEDSAVYLCASSLVTENSQPQHFGDGTRLSIL.

The CDR3 protein is CASSLAPGLEQYF. The DNA for the CDR3 is TGTGCCAGCAGCTTGGCCCCAGGCCTGGAGCAGTACTTC. The gene calls are TRBV5-6 and TRBJ2-7, with D uncertain. The CDR3 has 13 amino acids. From germline, CDR1 is SGHDT and CDR2 YYEEEE. V gave up 0 bases and J gave up 7 bases, with 11 bases separating them. Full variable domain (missing parts from reference TRBV5-6 and TRBJ2-7): DAGVTQSPTHLIKTRGQQVTLRCSPKSGHDTVSWYQQALGQGPQFIFQYYEEEERQRGNFPDRFSGHQFPNYSSELNVNALLLGDSALYLCASSLAPGLEQYFGPGTRLTVT.

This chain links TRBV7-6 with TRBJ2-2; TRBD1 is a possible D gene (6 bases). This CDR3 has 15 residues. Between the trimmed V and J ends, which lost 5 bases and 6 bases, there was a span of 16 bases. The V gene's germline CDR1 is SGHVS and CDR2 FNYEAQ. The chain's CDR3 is CASSPVGAEAGELFF. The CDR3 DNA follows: TGTGCCAGCAGCCCCGTGGGGGCCGAAGCCGGGGAGCTGTTTTTT.

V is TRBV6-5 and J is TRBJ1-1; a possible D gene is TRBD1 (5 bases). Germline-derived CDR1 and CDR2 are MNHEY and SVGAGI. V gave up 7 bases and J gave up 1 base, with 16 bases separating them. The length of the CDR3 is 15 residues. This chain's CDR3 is CASNPTGGRNTEAFF. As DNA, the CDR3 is TGTGCCAGCAACCCAACCGGGGGGAGGAACACTGAAGCTTTCTTT.

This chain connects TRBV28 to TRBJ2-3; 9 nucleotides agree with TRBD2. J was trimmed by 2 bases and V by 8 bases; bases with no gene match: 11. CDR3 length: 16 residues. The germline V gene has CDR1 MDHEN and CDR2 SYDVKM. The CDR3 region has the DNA TGTGCCAGCTCTCAATCGGGCGGGAGGGTCACAGATACGCAGTATTTT. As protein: CASSQSGGRVTDTQYF.

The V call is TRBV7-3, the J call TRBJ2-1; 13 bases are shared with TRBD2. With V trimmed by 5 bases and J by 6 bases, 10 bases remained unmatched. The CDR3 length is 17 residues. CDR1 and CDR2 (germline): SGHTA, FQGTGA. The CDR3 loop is CASSPQRTSGSFNEQFF. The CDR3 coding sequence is TGTGCCAGCAGCCCACAAAGGACTAGCGGGAGTTTCAATGAGCAGTTCTTC.

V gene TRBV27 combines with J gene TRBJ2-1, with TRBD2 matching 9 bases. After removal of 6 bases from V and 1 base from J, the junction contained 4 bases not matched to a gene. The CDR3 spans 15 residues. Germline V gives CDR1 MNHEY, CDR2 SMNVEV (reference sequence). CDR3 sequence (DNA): TGTGCCAGCAGGAGCGGGGGGATATCCTACAATGAGCAGTTCTTC. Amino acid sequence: CASRSGGISYNEQFF.

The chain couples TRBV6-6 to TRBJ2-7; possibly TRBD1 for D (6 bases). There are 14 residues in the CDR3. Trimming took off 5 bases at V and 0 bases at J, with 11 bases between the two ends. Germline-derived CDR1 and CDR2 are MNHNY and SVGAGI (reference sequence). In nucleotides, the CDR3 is TGTGCCAGCAGTCGGGACACCAGCTCCTACGAGCAGTACTTC. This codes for CASSRDTSSYEQYF.

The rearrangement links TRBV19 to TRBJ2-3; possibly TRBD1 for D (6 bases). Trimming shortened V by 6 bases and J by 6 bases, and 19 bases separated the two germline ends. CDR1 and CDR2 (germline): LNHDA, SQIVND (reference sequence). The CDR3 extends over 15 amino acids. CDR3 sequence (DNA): TGTGCCAGTAGCCCTAACCGACAGGTCCGCGATACGCAGTATTTT. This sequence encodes CASSPNRQVRDTQYF.

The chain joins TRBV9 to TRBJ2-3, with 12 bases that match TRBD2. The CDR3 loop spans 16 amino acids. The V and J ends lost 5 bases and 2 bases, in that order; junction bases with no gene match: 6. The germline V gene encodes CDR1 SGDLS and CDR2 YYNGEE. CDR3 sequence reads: CASSTLAGGTTDTQYF. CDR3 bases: TGTGCCAGCAGTACCCTAGCGGGAGGGACCACAGATACGCAGTATTTT.

The DNA for the CDR3 is TGTGCCAGCAGTGACATAGCGGGAGGCGTCCATGAGCAGTTCTTC. Protein sequence: CASSDIAGGVHEQFF. This sequence joins TRBV6-4 and TRBJ2-1; the match to TRBD2 covers 10 bases. The CDR3 has 15 residues. Germline V lookup: CDR1 MRHNA, CDR2 SNTAGT. V was pared by 2 bases and J by 8 bases, with 6 bases of the junction left unmatched.

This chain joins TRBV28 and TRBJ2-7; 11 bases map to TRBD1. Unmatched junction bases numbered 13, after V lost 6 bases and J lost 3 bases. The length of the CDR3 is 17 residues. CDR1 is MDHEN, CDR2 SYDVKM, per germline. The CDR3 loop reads CASSPDRGPRMFYEQYF. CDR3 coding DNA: TGTGCCAGCAGCCCGGACAGGGGGCCTCGGATGTTCTACGAGCAGTACTTC.

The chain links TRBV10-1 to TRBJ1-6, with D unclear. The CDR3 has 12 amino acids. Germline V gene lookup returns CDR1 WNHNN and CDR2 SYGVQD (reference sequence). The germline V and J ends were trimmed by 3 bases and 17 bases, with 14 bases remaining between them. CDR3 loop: CASSDRGNAVHF. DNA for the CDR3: TGCGCCAGCAGTGATCGGGGAAACGCTGTCCACTTT.

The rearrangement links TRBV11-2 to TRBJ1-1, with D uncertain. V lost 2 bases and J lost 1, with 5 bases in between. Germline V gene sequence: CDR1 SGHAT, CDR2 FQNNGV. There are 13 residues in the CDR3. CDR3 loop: CASSLKRNTEAFF. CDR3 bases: TGTGCCAGCAGCTTAAAGAGGAACACTGAAGCTTTCTTT.

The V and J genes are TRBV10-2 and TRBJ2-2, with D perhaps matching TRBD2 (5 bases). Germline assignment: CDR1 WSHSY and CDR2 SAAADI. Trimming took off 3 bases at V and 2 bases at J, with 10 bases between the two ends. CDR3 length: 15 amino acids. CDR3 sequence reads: CASSDGLLNTGELFF. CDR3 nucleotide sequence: TGCGCCAGCAGTGATGGACTTCTCAACACCGGGGAGCTGTTTTTT.

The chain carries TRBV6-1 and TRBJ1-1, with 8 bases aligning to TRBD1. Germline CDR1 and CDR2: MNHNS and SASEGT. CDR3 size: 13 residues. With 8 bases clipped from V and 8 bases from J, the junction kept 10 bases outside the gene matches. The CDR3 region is CASLGGTGIEAFF. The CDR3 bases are TGTGCCAGCCTCGGGGGGACAGGAATCGAAGCTTTCTTT.

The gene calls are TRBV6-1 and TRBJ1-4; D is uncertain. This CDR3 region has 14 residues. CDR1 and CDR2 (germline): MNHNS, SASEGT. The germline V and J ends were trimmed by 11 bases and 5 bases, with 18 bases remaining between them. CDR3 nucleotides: TGTGCCTCAGCGGGTGAACATAGAAATGAAAAACTGTTTTTT. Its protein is CASAGEHRNEKLFF.

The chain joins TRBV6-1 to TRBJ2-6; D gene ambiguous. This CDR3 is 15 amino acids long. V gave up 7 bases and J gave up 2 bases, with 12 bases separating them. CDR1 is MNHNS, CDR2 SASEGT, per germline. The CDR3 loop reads CASMSLFAGANVLTF. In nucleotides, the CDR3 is TGTGCCAGCATGAGTCTCTTCGCTGGGGCCAACGTCCTGACTTTC.

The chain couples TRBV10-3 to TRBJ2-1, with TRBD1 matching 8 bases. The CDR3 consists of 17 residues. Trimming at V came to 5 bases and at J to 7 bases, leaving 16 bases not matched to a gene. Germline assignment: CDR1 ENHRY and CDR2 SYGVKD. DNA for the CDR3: TGTGCCATCAGTAAATCGACAGGGGCCCGTTGGGGGAATGAGCAGTTCTTC. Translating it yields CAISKSTGARWGNEQFF.

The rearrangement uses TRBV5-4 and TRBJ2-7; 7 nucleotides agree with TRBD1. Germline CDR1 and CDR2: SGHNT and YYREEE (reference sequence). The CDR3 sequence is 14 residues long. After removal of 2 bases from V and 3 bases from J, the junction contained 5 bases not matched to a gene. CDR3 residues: CASSFRDSYYEQYF. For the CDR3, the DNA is TGTGCCAGCAGCTTTCGGGACAGCTACTACGAGCAGTACTTC.

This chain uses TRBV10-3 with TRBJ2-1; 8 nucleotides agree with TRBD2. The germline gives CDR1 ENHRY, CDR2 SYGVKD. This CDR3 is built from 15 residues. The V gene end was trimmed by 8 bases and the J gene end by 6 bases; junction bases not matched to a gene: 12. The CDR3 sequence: CAIDLTGGPFNEQFF. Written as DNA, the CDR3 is TGTGCCATCGATTTAACGGGAGGGCCGTTCAATGAGCAGTTCTTC.

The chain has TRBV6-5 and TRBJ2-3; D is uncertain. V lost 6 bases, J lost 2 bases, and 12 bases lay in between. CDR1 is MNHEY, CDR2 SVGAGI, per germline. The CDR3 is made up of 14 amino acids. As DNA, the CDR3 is TGTGCCAGCAGCAACGTACAGTACACAGATACGCAGTATTTT. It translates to CASSNVQYTDTQYF.

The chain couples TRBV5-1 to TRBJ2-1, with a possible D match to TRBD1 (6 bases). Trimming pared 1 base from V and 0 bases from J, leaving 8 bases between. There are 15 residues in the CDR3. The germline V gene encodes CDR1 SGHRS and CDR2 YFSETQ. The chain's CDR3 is CASSLTGNSYNEQFF. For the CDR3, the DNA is TGCGCCAGCAGCTTGACAGGGAACTCCTACAATGAGCAGTTCTTC.

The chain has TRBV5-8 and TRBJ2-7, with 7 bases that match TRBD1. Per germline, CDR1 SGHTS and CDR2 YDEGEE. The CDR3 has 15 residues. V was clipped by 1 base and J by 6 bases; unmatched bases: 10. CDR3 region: CASSLLGQAVGEQYF. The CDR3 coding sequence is TGTGCCAGCAGCTTGCTTGGACAGGCCGTGGGCGAGCAGTACTTC.

In nucleotides, the CDR3 is TGTGCCAGCAGCTTGGATAGGGGACAGGGCAATGAGCAGTTCTTC. It translates to CASSLDRGQGNEQFF. This chain uses TRBV5-4 with TRBJ2-1; TRBD1 agrees at 9 bases. V gave up 0 bases and J gave up 6 bases; unmatched junction bases: 4. The CDR3 is 15 residues long. The germline V gene encodes CDR1 SGHNT and CDR2 YYREEE (reference sequence).

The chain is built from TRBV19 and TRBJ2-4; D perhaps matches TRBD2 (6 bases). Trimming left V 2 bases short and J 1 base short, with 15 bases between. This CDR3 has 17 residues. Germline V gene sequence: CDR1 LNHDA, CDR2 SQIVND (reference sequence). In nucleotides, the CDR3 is TGTGCCAGTAGTATAATCCGGGCCGCGGGGGCCAAAAACATTCAGTACTTC. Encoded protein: CASSIIRAAGAKNIQYF.

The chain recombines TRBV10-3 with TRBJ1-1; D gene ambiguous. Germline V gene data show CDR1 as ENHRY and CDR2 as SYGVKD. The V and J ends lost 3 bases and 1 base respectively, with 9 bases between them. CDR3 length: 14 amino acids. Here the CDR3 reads CAISDPQENTEAFF. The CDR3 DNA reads TGTGCCATCAGTGACCCGCAGGAGAACACTGAAGCTTTCTTT.